This T cell receptor (beta chain) appears in the sequencing data of a study of cytomegalovirus exposure and HLA in healthy donors. Points from the study as a whole: With later analysis, a missense DCLRE1C variant became linked to TCR beta V- and J-gene trimming. Rare sequences made up most TCRs, while some public TCRs were found in many donors.

Regarding this clone: The antigen is not known.

The PCR contained 60 Vbeta and 13 Jbeta primers. Assay used: immunoSEQ multiplex PCR; TCRdb lists only in-frame clones, some missing. The data contain 130,000 or so clones, 60% to 85% of them singletons. The CDR3 is 18 amino acids. This chain uses TRBV21-1 with TRBJ1-3. TRBV21-1 is classified as a pseudogene. Sample: PBMCs. The receptor was derived from a man younger than 40 in good health and CMV-seronegative. The CDR3 spells CASSNRASPESSGNTIYF. DNA of the CDR3: TGTGCCAGCAGCAACCGAGCTTCCCCCGAGAGCTCTGGAAACACCATATATTTT.